This T cell receptor (beta chain) was sequenced for a study of regulatory T cells in long-lasting Graves disease. General study findings and limits: In persistent patients, shared public clonotypes (more than 2,500) outnumbered those in new patients (roughly 870).

Described time point: persistent/refractory GD, antithyroid drugs over 5 years with positive TRAb. PBMC-extracted RNA yielded the TCR library. V lost 6 bases, J lost 5 bases, and 12 bases stayed unmatched. The CDR3 is 16 amino acids. The authors built TCR beta libraries using iRepertoire HTBI primers and Arm-PCR of CDR3 regions. TCRdb analysed the multiplex PCR reads with MiXCR anew, one entry per CDR3 protein. The repertoire has about 660,000 distinct CDR3 sequences, 25% to 30% of them found once; the top ten carry roughly 40%. This clonotype was detected a few times. Its antigen is undetermined. The TCR sequence derives from a female donor with Graves disease. This sequence joins TRBV12-3 or TRBV12-4 and TRBJ1-2; 10 bases are shared with TRBD1. The sequencing here drew on peripheral blood mononuclear cells (PBMCs), taken when the disease was refractory, from a patient treated with antithyroid drugs. This chain's CDR3 is CASREDATGGVYGYTF. CDR3 nucleotides: TGTGCCAGCAGGGAAGATGCGACAGGGGGCGTATATGGCTACACCTTC.